This record covers a single T cell receptor (beta chain). This clonotype was observed at least ten times. This receptor's antigen is unknown. Mismatch with germline at one junction end may stem from a read error. Set within a cohort of healthcare workers in London, UK, this nested case-control study involved weekly PCR testing of nasopharyngeal swabs along with blood sampling. Healthcare workers were recruited between 23 and 31 March 2020, during the week of the UK lockdown, and were followed weekly for up to roughly 15 weeks. The data belong to a study of early T cells in non-severe SARS-CoV-2 infection (dated by TCRdb to about 2021). In the study overall: Because TCR sequencing relied on bulk RNA taken from unsorted whole blood, pairing of alpha and beta chains was not possible. Points the paper makes about the study in general: VDJdb matching was skewed toward anti-spike CD8 responses and likely underestimated virus-specific expansions by missing private and CD4 specificities.

The library was produced with 5' RACE. TCRdb records NextSeq 500 as the sequencer. The TCR library protocol attached unique molecular identifiers to individual cDNA molecules to correct for sequencing error and PCR bias. Sequencing covered both TCR alpha and beta chains, and within each sample the abundances of alpha and beta sequences were tightly co-correlated. In the original analysis: V gene, J gene and CDR3 annotation of TCR sequences was performed with Decombinator V4. TCRs were defined as expanded if a significant change between any two time points was detected under a Poisson model with p below 0.0001. Abundances of TCRs were expressed as counts per million after normalisation to the total number of TCRs sequenced in each sample. TRAV1-2 paired with TRAJ12, TRAJ20 or TRAJ33 defined MAIT TCRs, while TRAV10 paired with TRAJ18 defined iNKT TCRs. VDJdb, accessed 1 November 2021, was searched for CMV, EBV and SARS-CoV-2 annotated TCRs, excluding TCRs annotated for multiple antigens. The public reads were run again by TCRdb, first through fastp at Q25 and then through MiXCR, and only productive beta chains were kept. Rows merge per CDR3 protein into single entries with the most common DNA and genes. These V and J calls originate from TCRdb's pipeline instead of the authors' own analysis. The sample table lists almost 65,000 distinct CDR3 sequences, around 4.6% of them with a count of one. Together, the top ten hold just under 5% of the sample.

From the cysteine through the phenylalanine, the CDR3 covers 18 amino acids. The entry retains the CDR3 DNA only, 54 bases that are in frame from base 1. As encoded in the germline V gene, CDR1 is KGHSH while CDR2 is LQKENI. This clonotype was sampled from an adult who was a healthcare worker with PCR-confirmed SARS-CoV-2 infection or an uninfected control (not recorded which). The chain is encoded by TRBV18 joined to TRBJ1-4, with the identity of the D gene unclear. The specimen was whole blood. At the DNA level, the sequence is TGTGCCAGCTCACCCCGGAACCAACGTCTTTCCTTCGAAGAAAAACTGGTTTTT. This is translated as CASSPRNQRLSFEEKLVF.